This record looks at one TCR beta chain sequence and its context. The source of the sample is a study of T cell changes during pregnancy in multiple sclerosis. The CDR3 contains 15 residues. V was shortened by 5 bases and J by 2 bases, with 16 bases between the two germline ends. Germline V lookup: CDR1 SGHRS, CDR2 YFSETQ. Only in-frame clones appear in the TCRdb table, and some are missing; sequencing was by immunoSEQ multiplex PCR. The sample contains nearly 80,000 clones, more than 90% of which appear only once. The sequence was collected from a female donor with multiple sclerosis, enrolled in a pregnancy study. The rearrangement uses TRBV5-1 and TRBJ1-1; maybe TRBD1 (6 bases). The sample in question was CD4+ T cells from peripheral blood mononuclear cells, obtained before pregnancy. Here the CDR3 DNA reads TGCGCCAGCAGACCAACCGGGACACACAACACTGAAGCTTTCTTT. It codes for CASRPTGTHNTEAFF.